This entry lists 25 T cell receptor beta chains sequenced from one sample in a study of shared clonotypes between healthy human individuals. Assay used: immunoSEQ multiplex PCR; TCRdb lists only in-frame clones, some missing. The table has some 2,100,000 clones, about 94% seen once. Sample: naive CD4+ T cells sorted from blood. The subset is: CD45RA+ positively selected. The receptor set was obtained from a man between 18 and 35 years old in good health.

The V call is TRBV11-2, the J call TRBJ1-1, with D maybe TRBD1 (6 bases). The length of the CDR3 is 15 residues. Trimming left V 8 bases short and J 3 bases short, with 19 bases between. The germline V gene has CDR1 SGHAT and CDR2 FQNNGV. The CDR3 protein is CASGGGQMWYTEAFF. CDR3 nucleotide sequence: TGTGCCAGCGGGGGCGGTCAGATGTGGTACACTGAAGCTTTCTTT.

The chain is built from TRBV25-1 and TRBJ2-6; tentatively, D is TRBD1 (6 bases). Germline V gives CDR1 MGHDK, CDR2 SYGVNS. V was pared by 5 bases and J by 0 bases, with 17 bases between. This CDR3 contains 18 residues. Here the CDR3 reads CASSPHRDTNSGANVLTF. CDR3 sequence (DNA): TGTGCCAGCAGTCCCCACAGGGATACTAACTCTGGGGCCAACGTCCTGACTTTC. The full variable domain, completed using reference TRBV25-1 and TRBJ2-6, is EADIYQTPRYLVIGTGKKITLECSQTMGHDKMYWYQQDPGMELHLIHYSYGVNSTEKGDLSSESTVSRIRTEHFPLTLESARPSHTSQYLCASSPHRDTNSGANVLTFGAGSRLTVL.

The CDR3 region has the DNA TGTGCCAGCAGCCAGGGGGGCAATCAGCCCCAGCATTTT. Its translation: CASSQGGNQPQHF. The genes are TRBV7-2 and TRBJ1-5; TRBD1 aligns across 7 bases. Losses at the gene ends were 5 bases for V and 2 bases for J; bases not matched to a gene: 0. This CDR3 is built from 13 residues. CDR1 is SGHTA, CDR2 FQGNSA, per germline.

The chain is built from TRBV2 and TRBJ2-5, with D hard to call. CDR3 length: 15 residues. Germline values: CDR1 SNHLY, CDR2 FYNNEI. Trimming removed 7 bases at V and 1 base at J, with 16 bases between. CDR3 nucleotides: TGTGCCAGCACCCTCGAGCTTTACGGCCAAGAGACCCAGTACTTC. It specifies CASTLELYGQETQYF.

The rearrangement uses TRBV7-2 and TRBJ2-7, with TRBD2 identical over 10 bases. The CDR3 length is 16 residues. Germline V gene sequence: CDR1 SGHTA, CDR2 FQGNSA. J gave up 6 bases and V 1 base, and 9 bases lay outside the gene matches. The CDR3 sequence is CASSLVVGSGRGEQYF. DNA for the CDR3: TGTGCCAGCAGCTTAGTGGTGGGGAGCGGGAGGGGCGAGCAGTACTTC.

This chain links TRBV11-2 with TRBJ1-3; D unresolved. Germline CDR1 and CDR2: SGHAT and FQNNGV. V was pared by 0 bases and J by 3 bases, with 6 bases between. The CDR3 sequence is 14 residues long. CDR3 sequence reads: CASSLEAGGNTIYF. CDR3 nucleotides: TGTGCCAGCAGCTTAGAAGCAGGTGGAAACACCATATATTTT.

The chain joins TRBV6-1 to TRBJ1-2; D gene uncertain. CDR1 is MNHNS and CDR2 is SASEGT in the germline V gene. The CDR3 spans 15 residues. Deletions cut 7 bases from V and 0 bases from J, with 15 bases between. CDR3 amino acids: CASTFGDGANYGYTF. The DNA of the CDR3 is TGTGCCAGCACCTTCGGAGACGGAGCTAACTATGGCTACACCTTC.

A single count supports this clone. The chain joins TRBV6-1 to TRBJ2-7, with a possible D match to TRBD1 (6 bases). Trimming pared 9 bases from V and 0 bases from J, leaving 18 bases between. CDR3 length: 15 amino acids. Germline CDR1 is MNHNS and CDR2 is SASEGT. The CDR3 DNA reads as TGTGCCAGTTGGGCACAGGGCCTCAGCTCCTACGAGCAGTACTTC. This encodes CASWAQGLSSYEQYF.

As concerns this clone: Other nucleotide sequences in the sample specify the same CDR3. The chain combines TRBV2 with TRBJ2-7; tentatively, D is TRBD2 (5 bases). The CDR3 is made up of 12 amino acids. CDR1 is SNHLY, CDR2 FYNNEI, per germline. V was cut by 5 bases and J by 0 bases, with 5 bases left in between. Written as DNA, the CDR3 is TGTGCCAGCAGTCGGGACTCCTACGAGCAGTACTTC. Residues: CASSRDSYEQYF. The variable domain in full, completed from reference TRBV2 and TRBJ2-7, reads EPEVTQTPSHQVTQMGQEVILRCVPISNHLYFYWYRQILGQKVEFLVSFYNNEISEKSEIFDDQFSVERPDGSNFTLKIRSTKLEDSAMYFCASSRDSYEQYFGPGTRLTVT.

This rearrangement joins TRBV6-6 to TRBJ2-2, with D possibly matching TRBD2 (5 bases). The CDR3 is made up of 15 amino acids. V was cut by 0 bases and J by 5 bases, with 10 bases left in between. Per the germline V gene, CDR1 is MNHNY and CDR2 is SVGAGI (reference sequence). CDR3 in DNA: TGTGCCAGCAGTTACTCTATCCAGCGGACCGGGGAGCTGTTTTTT. It yields the protein CASSYSIQRTGELFF.

The rearrangement uses TRBV2 and TRBJ1-2; 8 positions match TRBD1. Germline V gives CDR1 SNHLY, CDR2 FYNNEI. J was trimmed by 4 bases and V by 4 bases; bases with no gene match: 5. The CDR3 sequence is 14 residues long. For the CDR3, the DNA is TGTGCCAGCAGTGTTTTCGGACAGGGCTATGGCTACACCTTC. It specifies CASSVFGQGYGYTF.

The table lists this clone with many counts. At the DNA level, this CDR3 is encoded by other sequences in the same sample as well. The genes are TRBV7-9 and TRBJ2-7; tentatively, D is TRBD1 or TRBD2 (5 bases each). V shed 1 base and J shed 2 bases, with 6 bases lying between them. The CDR3 runs 13 residues. CDR1 is SEHNR and CDR2 is FQNEAQ in the germline V gene (reference sequence). The CDR3 nucleotides are TGTGCCAGCAGCTTAGTGGGACCCTACGAGCAGTACTTC. As protein: CASSLVGPYEQYF.

V is TRBV9 and J is TRBJ1-6, with 9 bases lining up with TRBD1. The length of the CDR3 is 15 residues. Germline V gene lookup returns CDR1 SGDLS and CDR2 YYNGEE. Losses at the gene ends were 4 bases for V and 8 bases for J; bases not matched to a gene: 7. CDR3 residues: CASSSQQGAYSPLHF. CDR3 nucleotides: TGTGCCAGCAGCTCTCAACAGGGGGCGTATTCACCCCTCCACTTT.

With regard to this clone: The same CDR3 also results from other DNA sequences found in this sample. This sequence joins TRBV5-1 and TRBJ2-7; 7 bases line up with TRBD1. The V segment lost 4 bases and the J segment 1 base; nucleotides outside the gene matches: 5. Germline values: CDR1 SGHRS, CDR2 YFSETQ. The CDR3 is 14 residues long. The CDR3 loop is CASSPGDSSYEQYF. CDR3 bases: TGCGCCAGCAGCCCAGGGGACAGTTCCTACGAGCAGTACTTC.

The genes are TRBV5-1 and TRBJ1-2; tentative D call: TRBD1 (5 bases). Trimming shortened V by 5 bases and J by 4 bases, and 15 bases separated the two germline ends. This CDR3 contains 14 residues. In germline, CDR1 is SGHRS, CDR2 YFSETQ. The CDR3, as DNA: TGCGCCAGCAGATCTGACAGCTCTAGCTATGGCTACACCTTC. It specifies CASRSDSSSYGYTF.

V and J are TRBV19 and TRBJ2-2; D ambiguous. The CDR3 length is 15 residues. V lost 6 bases and J 4 bases, leaving 15 bases between the germline ends. Germline loops: CDR1 LNHDA, CDR2 SQIVND (reference sequence). The CDR3 protein is CASRNARTVTGELFF. In DNA, the CDR3 is TGTGCCAGTAGGAACGCCCGGACGGTCACCGGGGAGCTGTTTTTT.

In its sample, this clone was seen once. The chain recombines TRBV5-4 with TRBJ2-4, with 12 bases that match TRBD1. This CDR3 region has 16 residues. Germline CDR1 reads SGHNT; CDR2 reads YYREEE (reference sequence). With 3 bases clipped from V and 3 bases from J, the junction kept 4 bases outside the gene matches. The CDR3 region is CASSSGTGGGKNIQYF. In DNA form, the CDR3 reads TGTGCCAGCAGCTCGGGGACAGGGGGCGGCAAAAACATTCAGTACTTC.

On this clone itself: The sample contains more than one DNA sequence encoding this CDR3. The chain has TRBV27 and TRBJ1-2; 9 bases are shared with TRBD1. Germline V gives CDR1 MNHEY, CDR2 SMNVEV (reference sequence). This CDR3 comprises 14 residues. V lost 4 bases to trimming and J lost 7 bases; unmatched junction nucleotides: 7. The CDR3: CASSSLGTGSGYTF. In nucleotides, the CDR3 is TGTGCCAGCAGTTCCCTCGGGACAGGGTCTGGCTACACCTTC.

The rearrangement uses TRBV4-1 and TRBJ1-5; D not certain. V was cut by 1 base and J by 2 bases, with 9 bases left in between. Germline V gene sequence: CDR1 MGHRA, CDR2 YSYEKL. The CDR3 sequence is 15 residues long. In DNA, the CDR3 is TGCGCCAGCAGCCAAGGTAACGACGGCAATCAGCCCCAGCATTTT. Translating it yields CASSQGNDGNQPQHF.

This chain links TRBV7-8 with TRBJ1-1; 8 bases line up with TRBD1. The CDR3 runs 15 residues. CDR1 SGHVS and CDR2 FQNEAQ come from the germline V gene. The ends lost 0 bases at V and 4 bases at J; junction bases unmatched: 4. The CDR3: CASSLAQTGVTEAFF. CDR3 DNA sequence: TGTGCCAGCAGCTTAGCTCAGACAGGGGTCACTGAAGCTTTCTTT.

In this sample, this clone turned up a few times. DNA for the CDR3: TGTGCCAGCAGTTACCCCGGGGAGCTGTTTTTT. Its translation is CASSYPGELFF. The rearrangement links TRBV6-6 to TRBJ2-2; no reliable D call. V dropped 2 bases and J dropped 6 bases, with 1 base sitting between them. This CDR3 region has 11 residues. From germline, CDR1 is MNHNY and CDR2 SVGAGI (reference sequence).

The CDR3 reads CASSEQGVGTGELFF. In nucleotides, the CDR3 is TGTGCCAGCAGCGAACAGGGGGTTGGCACCGGGGAGCTGTTTTTT. This chain links TRBV11-2 with TRBJ2-2; TRBD1 matches at 8 bases. The CDR3 loop spans 15 amino acids. The V gene's germline CDR1 is SGHAT and CDR2 FQNNGV. V lost 5 bases to trimming and J lost 4 bases; unmatched junction nucleotides: 6.

This clone was observed a single time. The V and J genes are TRBV7-9 and TRBJ2-7; TRBD1 might be the D (6 bases). V gave up 10 bases and J gave up 2 bases, with 9 bases separating them. Germline V gene sequence: CDR1 SEHNR, CDR2 FQNEAQ (reference sequence). The CDR3 has 11 residues. The CDR3 nucleotides are TGTGCCATAGGACAGCCCTACGAGCAGTACTTC. Translation: CAIGQPYEQYF.

The chain employs TRBV2 and TRBJ1-1; 8 bases are a match to TRBD1. Trimming took 2 bases from V and 1 from J; bases not matched to a gene: 9. Germline V CDR1 and CDR2: SNHLY, FYNNEI. The CDR3 has 17 amino acids. The CDR3 loop reads CASSEPSDRAPNTEAFF. Written as DNA, the CDR3 is TGTGCCAGCAGTGAACCCTCGGACAGGGCTCCGAACACTGAAGCTTTCTTT. Looking up the rest from reference TRBV2 and TRBJ1-1 gives the full variable domain: EPEVTQTPSHQVTQMGQEVILRCVPISNHLYFYWYRQILGQKVEFLVSFYNNEISEKSEIFDDQFSVERPDGSNFTLKIRSTKLEDSAMYFCASSEPSDRAPNTEAFFGQGTRLTVV.

The chain carries TRBV28 and TRBJ1-1, with 7 bases lining up with TRBD1. V dropped 7 bases and J dropped 5; count of bases not matched to a gene: 10. The CDR3 is 14 residues long. Germline V gives CDR1 MDHEN, CDR2 SYDVKM. In nucleotides, the CDR3 is TGTGCCAGCAACGTCCAGGGGGGTATGACTGAAGCTTTCTTT. This gives the protein CASNVQGGMTEAFF.